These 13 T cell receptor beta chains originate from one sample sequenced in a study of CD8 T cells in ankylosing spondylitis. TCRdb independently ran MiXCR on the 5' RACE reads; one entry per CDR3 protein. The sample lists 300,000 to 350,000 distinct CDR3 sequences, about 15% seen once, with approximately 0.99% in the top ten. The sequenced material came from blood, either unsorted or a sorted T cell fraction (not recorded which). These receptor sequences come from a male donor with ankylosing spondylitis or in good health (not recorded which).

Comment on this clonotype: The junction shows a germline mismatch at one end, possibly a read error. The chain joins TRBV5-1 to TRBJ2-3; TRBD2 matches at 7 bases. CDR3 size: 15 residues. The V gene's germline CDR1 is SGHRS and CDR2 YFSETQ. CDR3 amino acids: CASSLAGSRTDTQYF. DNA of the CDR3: TGTGCCAGCAGCTTAGCGGGCAGCCGCACAGATACGCAGTATTTT.

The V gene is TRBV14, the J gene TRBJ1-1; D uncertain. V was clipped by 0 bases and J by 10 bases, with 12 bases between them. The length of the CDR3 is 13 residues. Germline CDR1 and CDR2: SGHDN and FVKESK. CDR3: CASSQDRGRGAFF. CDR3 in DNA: TGTGCCAGCAGCCAAGATCGAGGGCGTGGAGCTTTCTTT.

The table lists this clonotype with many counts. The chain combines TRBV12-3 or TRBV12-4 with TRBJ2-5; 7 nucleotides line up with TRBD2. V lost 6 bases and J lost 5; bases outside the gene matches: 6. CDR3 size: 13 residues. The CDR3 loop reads CASSPTSSETQYF. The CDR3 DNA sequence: TGTGCCAGCAGCCCGACTAGCTCCGAGACCCAGTACTTC.

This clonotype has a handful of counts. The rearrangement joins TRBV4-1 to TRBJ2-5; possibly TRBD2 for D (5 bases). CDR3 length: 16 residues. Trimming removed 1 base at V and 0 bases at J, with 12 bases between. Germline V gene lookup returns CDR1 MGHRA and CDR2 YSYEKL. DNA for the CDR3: TGCGCCAGCAGCCAAGGACAAGCGGCGAACCAAGAGACCCAGTACTTC. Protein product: CASSQGQAANQETQYF.

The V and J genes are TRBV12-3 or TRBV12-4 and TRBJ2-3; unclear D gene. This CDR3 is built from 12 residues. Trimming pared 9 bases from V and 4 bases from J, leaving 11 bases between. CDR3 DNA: TGTGCCAGTACGCAGCGTGCAGATACGCAGTATTTT. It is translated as CASTQRADTQYF.

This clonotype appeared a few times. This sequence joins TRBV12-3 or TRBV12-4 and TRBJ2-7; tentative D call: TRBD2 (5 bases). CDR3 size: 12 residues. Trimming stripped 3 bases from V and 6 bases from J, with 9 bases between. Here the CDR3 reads CASSFHTSEQYF. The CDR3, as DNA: TGTGCCAGCAGTTTTCATACTAGCGAGCAGTACTTC.

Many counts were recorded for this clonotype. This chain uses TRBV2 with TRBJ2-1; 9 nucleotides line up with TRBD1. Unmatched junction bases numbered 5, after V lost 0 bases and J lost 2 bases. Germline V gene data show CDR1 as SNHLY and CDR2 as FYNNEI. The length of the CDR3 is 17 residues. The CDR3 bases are TGTGCCAGCAGTGAAGCCTCCGGGACAGGGACCTACAATGAGCAGTTCTTC. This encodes CASSEASGTGTYNEQFF.

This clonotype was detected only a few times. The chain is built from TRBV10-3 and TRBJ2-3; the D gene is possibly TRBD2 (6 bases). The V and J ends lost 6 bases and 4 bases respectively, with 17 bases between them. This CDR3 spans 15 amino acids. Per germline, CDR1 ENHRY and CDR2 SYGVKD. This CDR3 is CAISAGRRVADTQYF. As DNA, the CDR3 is TGTGCCATCAGCGCTGGACGGAGGGTAGCAGATACGCAGTATTTT.

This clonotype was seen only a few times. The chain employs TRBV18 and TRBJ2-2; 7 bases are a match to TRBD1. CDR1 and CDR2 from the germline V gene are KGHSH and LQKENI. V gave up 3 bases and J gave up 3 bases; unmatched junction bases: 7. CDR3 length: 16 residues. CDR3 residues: CASSPDRAKDTGELFF. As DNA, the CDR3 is TGTGCCAGCTCACCCGACAGGGCAAAGGACACCGGGGAGCTGTTTTTT.

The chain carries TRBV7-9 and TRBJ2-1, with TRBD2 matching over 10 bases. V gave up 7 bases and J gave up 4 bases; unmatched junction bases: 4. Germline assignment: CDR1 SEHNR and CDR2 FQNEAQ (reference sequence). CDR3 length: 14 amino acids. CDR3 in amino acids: CASTWTSGYNEQFF. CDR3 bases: TGTGCCAGCACCTGGACTAGCGGTTACAATGAGCAGTTCTTC.

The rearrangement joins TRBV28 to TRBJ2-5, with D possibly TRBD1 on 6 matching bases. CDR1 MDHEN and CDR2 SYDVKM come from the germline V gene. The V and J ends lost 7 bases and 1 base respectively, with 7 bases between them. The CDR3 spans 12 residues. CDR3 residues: CASKQGQETQYF. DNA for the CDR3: TGTGCCAGCAAACAGGGCCAAGAGACCCAGTACTTC.

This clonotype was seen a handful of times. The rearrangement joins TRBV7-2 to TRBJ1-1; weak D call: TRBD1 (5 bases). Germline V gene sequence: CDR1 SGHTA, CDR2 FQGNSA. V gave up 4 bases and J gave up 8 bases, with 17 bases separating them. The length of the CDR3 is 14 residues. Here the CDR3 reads CASSSLGGLTEAFF. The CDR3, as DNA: TGTGCCAGCAGCTCCCTTGGGGGGTTAACCGAAGCTTTCTTT.

The CDR3 region is CSAEESGDTQYF. CDR3 bases: TGCAGTGCTGAAGAATCCGGGGATACGCAGTATTTT. J is TRBJ2-3 and V is TRBV20-1; D remains ambiguous. Trimming pared 5 bases from V and 6 bases from J, leaving 12 bases between. The germline CDR1 and CDR2 sequences are DFQATT and SNEGSKA (reference sequence). The CDR3 is made up of 12 amino acids.